The next 18 T cell receptor beta chains were all read from a single sample in a study of shared clonotypes between healthy human individuals. The data were produced by immunoSEQ multiplex PCR, yet TCRdb's version contains in-frame clones alone and is incomplete. The repertoire consists of a few hundred thousand clones, with around 97% occurring once and the leading ten covering around 0.06%. Sequencing used naive CD4+ T cells sorted from blood. Noted subset: CD45RA+ positively selected. The receptors were gathered from a woman under 40 in good health.

In its sample, this clone was seen once. The chain couples TRBV28 to TRBJ1-2, with D tentatively TRBD1 (5 bases). V was cut by 7 bases and J by 2 bases, with 11 bases left in between. CDR1 is MDHEN, CDR2 SYDVKM, per germline. CDR3 length: 13 residues. The CDR3: CASMTALNYGYTF. DNA of the CDR3: TGTGCCAGCATGACAGCACTAAACTATGGCTACACCTTC.

The genes are TRBV28 and TRBJ2-5; perhaps TRBD1 as D (5 bases). This CDR3 is built from 14 residues. The V end lost 6 bases, the J end lost 5 bases, and 16 bases lay between the germline ends. Germline CDR1 reads MDHEN; CDR2 reads SYDVKM. Written as DNA, the CDR3 is TGTGCCAGCAGCCATCAGGGTGGTCGGGAGACCCAGTACTTC. Protein: CASSHQGGRETQYF.

This chain uses TRBV7-8 with TRBJ1-5, with TRBD1 as a possible D gene (5 bases). Germline V gene lookup returns CDR1 SGHVS and CDR2 FQNEAQ. V dropped 3 bases and J dropped 0 bases, with 9 bases sitting between them. The CDR3 contains 15 residues. CDR3 DNA sequence: TGTGCCAGCAGCTTGGGGCACCTTAGCAATCAGCCCCAGCATTTT. This sequence encodes CASSLGHLSNQPQHF.

The rearrangement uses TRBV15 and TRBJ1-1; D ambiguous. This CDR3 spans 14 amino acids. The germline V gene has CDR1 LNHNV and CDR2 YYDKDF (reference sequence). Trimming took off 0 bases at V and 0 bases at J, with 5 bases between the two ends. CDR3 sequence: CATSRELLNTEAFF. CDR3 DNA sequence: TGTGCCACCAGCAGAGAACTGTTGAACACTGAAGCTTTCTTT.

The rearrangement uses TRBV7-3 and TRBJ2-3, with 11 positions matching TRBD2. Trimming took 5 bases from V and 3 from J; bases not matched to a gene: 4. In germline, CDR1 is SGHTA, CDR2 FQGTGA. The CDR3 extends over 15 amino acids. CDR3 region: CASSPLAGGTDTQYF. CDR3 nucleotides: TGTGCCAGCAGCCCGCTAGCGGGAGGTACAGATACGCAGTATTTT.

J is TRBJ2-1 and V is TRBV5-6; 8 bases line up with TRBD2. Germline CDR1 SGHDT, CDR2 YYEEEE. With V trimmed by 3 bases and J by 2 bases, 7 bases remained unmatched. CDR3 length: 16 residues. CDR3 in DNA: TGTGCCAGCAGCTCCTCTAGCGGGTTAGCCTACAATGAGCAGTTCTTC. This codes for CASSSSSGLAYNEQFF.

This chain links TRBV15 with TRBJ1-2; the D is unclear. V was shortened by 0 bases and J by 7 bases, with 12 bases between the two germline ends. The CDR3 runs 14 residues. CDR1 is LNHNV and CDR2 is YYDKDF in the germline V gene (reference sequence). The CDR3 coding sequence is TGTGCCACCAGCAGAGATACAGCGGCAGGTGGCTACACCTTC. It encodes CATSRDTAAGGYTF. The complete variable domain, with remaining parts taken from reference TRBV15 and TRBJ1-2, reads DAMVIQNPRYQVTQFGKPVTLSCSQTLNHNVMYWYQQKSSQAPKLLFHYYDKDFNNEADTPDNFQSRRPNTSFCFLDIRSPGLGDTAMYLCATSRDTAAGGYTFGSGTRLTVV.

This sequence joins TRBV30 and TRBJ2-7; no definite D call. CDR1 and CDR2 from the germline V gene are GTSNPN and SVGIG (reference sequence). The CDR3 consists of 16 residues. V was trimmed by 2 bases and J by 2 bases, leaving 19 bases between them. CDR3 nucleotide sequence: TGTGCCTGGAGTCACGGCACGGGCAGCCGAGCCTACGAGCAGTACTTC. Translation gives CAWSHGTGSRAYEQYF.

The rearrangement links TRBV7-9 to TRBJ1-1; D remains unclear. The germline V and J ends were trimmed by 0 bases and 9 bases, with 11 bases remaining between them. Germline V gene lookup returns CDR1 SEHNR and CDR2 FQNEAQ (reference sequence). The CDR3 is 13 residues long. The CDR3 DNA reads as TGTGCCAGCAGCTTAGCAGGACCGGGAAAAGCTTTCTTT. Encoded protein: CASSLAGPGKAFF.

This sequence joins TRBV10-3 and TRBJ2-5; 9 nucleotides match TRBD1. The J call may be incorrect, as the DNA end agrees better with TRBJ2-7. CDR1 and CDR2 from the germline V gene are ENHRY and SYGVKD. The CDR3 covers 13 residues. The CDR3 DNA is TGTGCCATCAAGGGACAGGGTGCCTACGAGCAGTACTTC. Translating it yields CAIKGQGAYEQYF.

CDR3 loop: CASSYAGEGQPQHF. CDR3 sequence (DNA): TGTGCCAGCAGTTACGCGGGGGAGGGTCAGCCCCAGCATTTT. This rearrangement joins TRBV6-6 to TRBJ1-5, with D perhaps matching TRBD1 (5 bases). The CDR3 covers 14 residues. With 2 bases removed from V and 6 bases from J, the gap between germline ends came to 11 bases. Looked up from germline, CDR1 is MNHNY and CDR2 is SVGAGI (reference sequence).

The table lists this clone with a count of one. V gene TRBV18 combines with J gene TRBJ2-7; perhaps D is TRBD1 or TRBD2 (5 bases each). This CDR3 comprises 14 residues. Germline CDR1 reads KGHSH; CDR2 reads LQKENI. The V end was cut by 0 bases, the J end by 6 bases, with 12 bases between. The CDR3 nucleotides read TGTGCCAGCTCACCACCTCCCGGGGCCGGCGAGCAGTACTTC. Translation: CASSPPPGAGEQYF.

The chain employs TRBV5-5 and TRBJ2-7; weak D call: TRBD1 (5 bases). Germline V lookup: CDR1 SGHKS, CDR2 YYEKEE (reference sequence). V was shortened by 3 bases and J by 6 bases, with 13 bases between the two germline ends. The CDR3 totals 13 residues. CDR3 sequence (DNA): TGTGCCAGCAGCTCAGCACCCACAGGCGAGCAGTACTTC. It is translated as CASSSAPTGEQYF. The whole variable domain, filled in from reference TRBV5-5 and TRBJ2-7, reads DAGVTQSPTHLIKTRGQQVTLRCSPISGHKSVSWYQQVLGQGPQFIFQYYEKEERGRGNFPDRFSARQFPNYSSELNVNALLLGDSALYLCASSSAPTGEQYFGPGTRLTVT.

V usage is TRBV18 and J usage is TRBJ2-7; unclear D gene. CDR3 size: 13 residues. V lost 6 bases to trimming and J lost 3 bases, with 12 bases between them. The germline gives CDR1 KGHSH, CDR2 LQKENI. The CDR3 reads CASSLREGYEQYF. The CDR3 DNA is TGTGCCAGCTCTCTCCGAGAAGGCTACGAGCAGTACTTC.

This chain joins TRBV18 and TRBJ1-3; the D gene is possibly TRBD1 (5 bases). The ends were cut back, 6 bases at V and 0 bases at J, with 9 bases in the middle. CDR1 and CDR2 (germline): KGHSH, LQKENI. The CDR3 runs to 14 residues. CDR3 sequence: CASSQDSSGNTIYF. CDR3 DNA: TGTGCCAGCTCTCAAGACAGCTCTGGAAACACCATATATTTT.

The chain carries TRBV20-1 and TRBJ2-7, with D possibly matching TRBD2 (5 bases). The CDR3 sequence is 10 residues long. The V end lost 5 bases, the J end lost 7 bases, and 9 bases lay between the germline ends. The germline gives CDR1 DFQATT, CDR2 SNEGSKA (reference sequence). The CDR3 sequence is CSAEGLEQYF. CDR3 nucleotides: TGCAGTGCTGAGGGTCTTGAGCAGTACTTC.

The chain has TRBV5-1 and TRBJ2-3; TRBD1 matches 7 bases. Germline trimming cut 4 bases from V and 1 base from J; bases unmatched to any gene: 6. The CDR3 spans 15 residues. The germline V gene has CDR1 SGHRS and CDR2 YFSETQ. The CDR3: CASSLGQTGTDTQYF. Written as DNA, the CDR3 is TGCGCCAGCAGCCTGGGACAGACGGGCACAGATACGCAGTATTTT.

The rearrangement uses TRBV28 and TRBJ1-3; possible D gene TRBD1, 6 bases. The germline gives CDR1 MDHEN, CDR2 SYDVKM. V dropped 5 bases and J dropped 1 base, with 12 bases sitting between them. The CDR3 is 15 residues long. The CDR3 region is CASSDTGPSGNTIYF. The CDR3 region has the DNA TGTGCCAGCAGTGACACAGGGCCTTCTGGAAACACCATATATTTT.